The clone carrying this T cell receptor beta chain appeared once. Its antigen is unknown. The sample is drawn from a study of cytomegalovirus exposure and HLA in healthy donors. Study information: Clustering assigned around 77% of the approximately 390 genotyped donors to the Caucasian-associated ancestry cluster.

Study conclusions and caveats: It was confirmed in vitro that a few of the CMV-associated chains were specific for CMV antigens. Some public TCRs appeared in many individuals, while most sequences were rare.

Amplification used 60 Vbeta primers and 13 Jbeta primers. Profiling relied on immunoSEQ multiplex PCR, and the TCRdb table lists in-frame clones only, not all of them. The sample comprises fewer than 140,000 clones, about 75% of which are singletons, and 2.5% rests with the top ten. The sequence derives from a middle-aged man in good health and CMV-seronegative. The sequencing input was PBMCs.

As DNA, the CDR3 is TGTGCCAGCATCCCTAACAAAATGGAGAGAACTGAAGCTTTCTTT. Amino acid sequence: CASIPNKMERTEAFF. The chain joins TRBV6-5 to TRBJ1-1; unclear D gene. Germline values: CDR1 MNHEY, CDR2 SVGAGI. V was trimmed by 7 bases and J by 5 bases, leaving 20 bases between them. CDR3 length: 15 residues.